These T cell receptor beta chains were read from a single sample in a study of shared clonotypes between healthy human individuals. Generated by immunoSEQ multiplex PCR, the TCRdb table keeps only in-frame clones and is missing some. Altogether about 2.1 million clones are present, about 93% being singletons, with the ten largest covering 1.7%. The sequenced sample consisted of naive CD8+ T cells from PBMCs. These receptors all stem from a man between 18 and 35 years old in good health. Some clones in this sample may be carry-over from other donors' samples. Each CDR3 is given with its conserved first and last residue. A D gene is named only where the DNA matches it firmly. Rows may omit the clone size; those that give it use once, few, many or a size class.

DNA | CDR3 | size | J | V | D
TGCGCCAGCAGCCAACGCGGACAGCTCGACAATCAGCCCCAGCATTTT | CASSQRGQLDNQPQHF | few | TRBJ1-5 | TRBV4-1 | -
TGTGCCAGCAGTTTCCCTCCTAGCGGGAGGATCCAAGAGACCCAGTACTTC | CASSFPPSGRIQETQYF | - | TRBJ2-5 | TRBV28 | TRBD2
TGCGCCAGCAGCCAAGTTACGGGGGCGCTTGCTTTCTTT | CASSQVTGALAFF | once | TRBJ1-1 | TRBV4-3 | -
TGTGCCAGCAGTTACTCGCAGAGCGGTTCCTACAATGAGCAGTTCTTC | CASSYSQSGSYNEQFF | once | TRBJ2-1 | TRBV6-5 | -
TGTGCCAGCAGTTCCCCCCGAGGGTTAAGATATGGCTACACCTTC | CASSSPRGLRYGYTF | once | TRBJ1-2 | TRBV28 | -
TGCGCCAGCAGCTTGGCGCTAGGTTCCCGCAATGAGCAGTTCTTC | CASSLALGSRNEQFF | - | TRBJ2-1 | TRBV5-1 | -
TGTGCCAGCAGTTTCTCGCGCCATACGCAGTATTTT | CASSFSRHTQYF | once | TRBJ2-3 | TRBV6-4 | -
TGTGCCAGCAGCCCACGGTTTACTGAAGCTTTCTTT | CASSPRFTEAFF | - | TRBJ1-1 | TRBV28 | -
TGTGCCAGCAGAACCCCCGGGGGGGCCGCGGATGAGCAGTACTTC | CASRTPGGAADEQYF | - | TRBJ2-7 | TRBV27 | TRBD2
TGTGCCAGCAGCAGATTTAGCTCCTACAATGAGCAGTTCTTC | CASSRFSSYNEQFF | - | TRBJ2-1 | TRBV28 | -
TGTGCCAGCAGTGATTGGGGGGCTAGTCAGCCCCAGCATTTT | CASSDWGASQPQHF | - | TRBJ1-5 | TRBV2 | -
TGCGCCAGCAGTCCCGCGGGGGGGCAGGCCGTCTCCTCGAACACCGGGGAGCTGTTTTTT | CASSPAGGQAVSSNTGELFF | - | TRBJ2-2 | TRBV4-1 | TRBD2
TGTGCCAGCAGTTTACAGGGGGCCCCAGATACGCAGTATTTT | CASSLQGAPDTQYF | - | TRBJ2-3 | TRBV27 | TRBD1
TGCGCCAGCAGCAAGGGGACAGGGGGTTTGAGTGATCAGCCCCAGCATTTT | CASSKGTGGLSDQPQHF | - | TRBJ1-5 | TRBV5-1 | TRBD1
TGTGCCAGCAGTGGGGGGGGGACAACCACCGCAGATACGCAGTATTTT | CASSGGGTTTADTQYF | - | TRBJ2-3 | TRBV2 | -
TGCGCCAGCAGCTTGGACAGGGGGTACTATGGCTACACCTTC | CASSLDRGYYGYTF | - | TRBJ1-2 | TRBV5-1 | TRBD1
TGTGCCAGCAGTTTAACCCCTCTCCAAGGGGAGACCCAGTACTTC | CASSLTPLQGETQYF | - | TRBJ2-5 | TRBV27 | -
TGTGCCAGCAGCGGCCGGGACAGGACCCACAATGAGCAGTTCTTC | CASSGRDRTHNEQFF | - | TRBJ2-1 | TRBV9 | TRBD1
TGCGCCAGCAGCCAAGATCCGGGGGCGCGGTACGAGCAGTACTTC | CASSQDPGARYEQYF | - | TRBJ2-7 | TRBV4-1 | -
TGTGCCAGCAGCTTAGAGGTCGGTCTAGCGGGAGGATCTTACGAGCAGTACTTC | CASSLEVGLAGGSYEQYF | - | TRBJ2-7 | TRBV7-6 | TRBD2
TGTGCCAGCAGCTCGGGGAATTCGAACACTGAAGCTTTCTTT | CASSSGNSNTEAFF | - | TRBJ1-1 | TRBV7-8 | -
TGTGCCAGCAGCGCGGAGGGTGGCGGGGCGAGGGAAAAACTGTTTTTT | CASSAEGGGAREKLFF | - | TRBJ1-4 | TRBV9 | -
TGTGCCAGCAGCAATCGACTGAACACCGGGGAGCTGTTTTTT | CASSNRLNTGELFF | once | TRBJ2-2 | TRBV7-6 | -
TGTGCCAGCAGGACCGGGCCCTCAACCTCCTACGAGCAGTACTTC | CASRTGPSTSYEQYF | once | TRBJ2-7 | TRBV2 | -
TGTGCCAGTAGTATCTACGAGGGGAGTTTGGACGAGCAGTACTTC | CASSIYEGSLDEQYF | - | TRBJ2-7 | TRBV19 | -
TGTGCCAGCGCTATAGCGGACTCCTACAATGAGCAGTTCTTC | CASAIADSYNEQFF | - | TRBJ2-1 | TRBV7-8 | -
TGTGCCACGTCGCCGGCGCAATCCTACGAGCAGTACTTC | CATSPAQSYEQYF | - | TRBJ2-7 | TRBV28 | -
TGTGCCAGCAGCCAGCAGGGGGCCGTCGTTAACTATGGCTACACCTTC | CASSQQGAVVNYGYTF | - | TRBJ1-2 | TRBV7-9 | TRBD1
TGTGCCACCGCCCCCGGGACTACAGCAGGCGAGCAGTACTTC | CATAPGTTAGEQYF | - | TRBJ2-7 | TRBV7-2 | TRBD2
TGTGCCAGTAGTATCCCCCACTTTGCGCTAGCGGGAGAGGGCACCGGGGAGCTGTTTTTT | CASSIPHFALAGEGTGELFF | - | TRBJ2-2 | TRBV19 | TRBD2
TGTGCCAGCAGTCTGCTAGCGGAGAACACCGGGGAGCTGTTTTTT | CASSLLAENTGELFF | once | TRBJ2-2 | TRBV28 | TRBD2
TGCGCCAGCAGCCCCCTTTCGGGAGGGGAGACCCAGTACTTC | CASSPLSGGETQYF | - | TRBJ2-5 | TRBV4-1 | TRBD2
TGTGCCAGCCAGACAGAGAACCAAGAGACCCAGTACTTC | CASQTENQETQYF | - | TRBJ2-5 | TRBV2 | -
TGTGCCAGCAGCCCCGCCGAGGGAACAGGGAGGGATCACGAGCAGTACTTC | CASSPAEGTGRDHEQYF | - | TRBJ2-7 | TRBV11-2 | -
TGTGCCAGCAGCAACAAAGTGACAGATACGCAGTATTTT | CASSNKVTDTQYF | - | TRBJ2-3 | TRBV7-8 | -
TGTGCCTGGAGTGTACTTGGGTCGGAGACTGCAACTAATGAAAAACTGTTTTTT | CAWSVLGSETATNEKLFF | once | TRBJ1-4 | TRBV30 | -
TGTGCCAGCAGCCCAATCAGGACAGGGCGAGATGGCTACACCTTC | CASSPIRTGRDGYTF | - | TRBJ1-2 | TRBV5-5 | TRBD1
TGTGCCAGCAATACAGGGGGCACTAATGAAAAACTGTTTTTT | CASNTGGTNEKLFF | - | TRBJ1-4 | TRBV27 | TRBD1
TGTGCCTGGCGTCGCTGGAATGAGGGGTACGAGCAGTACTTC | CAWRRWNEGYEQYF | - | TRBJ2-7 | TRBV30 | -
TGTGCCAGTAGTGAAGGACTAGCGGGAGGAGGGTATGAGCAGTTCTTC | CASSEGLAGGGYEQFF | - | TRBJ2-1 | TRBV19 | TRBD2
TGTGCCAGCAGTGATTTCTCCGGGGTCGGCTACGAGCAGTACTTC | CASSDFSGVGYEQYF | - | TRBJ2-7 | TRBV25-1 | -
TGTGCCAGCAGCGGCGGGACTAGCGGGAGGGCCCTCAATGAGCAGTTCTTC | CASSGGTSGRALNEQFF | - | TRBJ2-1 | TRBV9 | TRBD2